The clone carrying this T cell receptor beta chain was seen only a few times. What it binds is not known. Included in the TCR beta cDNA libraries were unique molecular identifiers. Using its own MiXCR run on the PCR reads, TCRdb lists one record per CDR3 protein. The repertoire has roughly 580,000 distinct CDR3 sequences, roughly 46% of them found once; the top ten carry 1.7%. The data are from a study of post-analysis software for immune sequencing data. General study findings and limits: Patients showed TRBV5-6, TRBV5-1 and TRBV20-1 among roughly 5 TRBV segments more frequent than in controls.

Germline-derived CDR1 and CDR2 are DFQATT and SNEGSKA (reference sequence). Trimming stripped 0 bases from V and 3 bases from J, with 12 bases between. There are 14 residues in the CDR3. This rearrangement joins TRBV20-1 to TRBJ2-7, with D perhaps TRBD2 (5 bases). The specimen sequenced was blood. This TCR came from a girl between 10 and 17 years old with multiple sclerosis. DNA of the CDR3: TGCAGTGCTAGAGATAGTGGAGGAATCTACGAGCAGTACTTC. Its translation is CSARDSGGIYEQYF.